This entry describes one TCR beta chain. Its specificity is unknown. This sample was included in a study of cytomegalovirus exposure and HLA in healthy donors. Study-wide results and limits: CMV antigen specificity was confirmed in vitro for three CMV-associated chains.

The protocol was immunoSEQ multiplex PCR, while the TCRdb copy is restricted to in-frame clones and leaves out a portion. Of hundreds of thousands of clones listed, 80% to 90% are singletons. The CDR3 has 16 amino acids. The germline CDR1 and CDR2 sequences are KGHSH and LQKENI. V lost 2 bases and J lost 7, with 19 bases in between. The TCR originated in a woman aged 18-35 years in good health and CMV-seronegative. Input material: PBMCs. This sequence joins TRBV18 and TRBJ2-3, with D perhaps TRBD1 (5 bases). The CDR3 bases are TGTGCCAGCTCACCAGGGCCGATGGGGCCTCTAAATACGCAGTATTTT. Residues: CASSPGPMGPLNTQYF.